This entry lists 30 T cell receptor beta chains sequenced from one sample in a study of T cell changes during pregnancy in multiple sclerosis. Method: immunoSEQ multiplex PCR; TCRdb's copy keeps in-frame clones and lacks some. Here the sample spans about 100,000 clones, more than 85% being singletons. The sequenced sample was peripheral blood, obtained in the second trimester of pregnancy. The receptors come from a female donor with multiple sclerosis, enrolled in a pregnancy study.

The chain recombines TRBV7-9 with TRBJ2-5; perhaps TRBD2 as D (6 bases). The CDR3 has 14 residues. With 5 bases removed from V and 0 bases from J, the gap between germline ends came to 10 bases. CDR1 and CDR2 (germline): SEHNR, FQNEAQ (reference sequence). The CDR3 reads CASSPGVDQETQYF. The CDR3 nucleotides read TGTGCCAGCAGCCCGGGGGTAGACCAAGAGACCCAGTACTTC.

This clone has a single count. This sequence joins TRBV28 and TRBJ2-1, with 9 bases lining up with TRBD2. CDR3 length: 13 residues. Germline V gives CDR1 MDHEN, CDR2 SYDVKM. Trimming at V came to 7 bases and at J to 8 bases, leaving 6 bases not matched to a gene. The CDR3 sequence is CASKASGIYEQFF. CDR3 DNA: TGTGCCAGCAAGGCTAGCGGGATCTATGAGCAGTTCTTC.

The chain has TRBV7-9 and TRBJ2-6; 7 bases line up with TRBD1. The CDR3 has 16 amino acids. The ends lost 5 bases at V and 0 bases at J; junction bases unmatched: 4. CDR1 is SEHNR and CDR2 is FQNEAQ in the germline V gene (reference sequence). The CDR3 coding sequence is TGTGCCAGCAGCCCCGGGACAGCCTCTGGGGCCAACGTCCTGACTTTC. Protein sequence: CASSPGTASGANVLTF.

The chain joins TRBV4-2 to TRBJ2-7; TRBD1 aligns across 9 bases. This CDR3 has 16 amino acids. V shed 4 bases and J 6 bases; nucleotides not matched to a gene: 13. Looked up from germline, CDR1 is LGHNA and CDR2 is YNFKEQ. CDR3 DNA sequence: TGTGCCAGCAGCCCTCAAGCTGCGGGACAGGGAACCGAGCAGTACTTC. Translation: CASSPQAAGQGTEQYF.

CDR3 DNA: TGTGCCAGCAGCCCCTTTAGGACAGGCCCTATCTCCTACGAGCAGTACTTC. Protein sequence: CASSPFRTGPISYEQYF. The chain joins TRBV11-2 to TRBJ2-7; TRBD1 matches at 7 bases. The CDR3 totals 17 residues. Germline V gene sequence: CDR1 SGHAT, CDR2 FQNNGV. J gave up 0 bases and V 5 bases, and 13 bases lay outside the gene matches.

The V and J genes are TRBV7-8 and TRBJ1-4; a possible D gene is TRBD1 (6 bases). Germline loops: CDR1 SGHVS, CDR2 FQNEAQ. The CDR3 covers 15 residues. V shed 5 bases and J shed 3 bases, with 13 bases lying between them. The DNA for the CDR3 is TGTGCCAGCAGCCCACACAGGGCAGCTAATGAAAAACTGTTTTTT. It yields the protein CASSPHRAANEKLFF.

The V gene is TRBV2, the J gene TRBJ2-5; 7 bases fit TRBD1. The CDR3 is 13 residues long. Germline CDR1 is SNHLY and CDR2 is FYNNEI. V dropped 3 bases and J dropped 7; count of bases not matched to a gene: 5. CDR3 DNA sequence: TGTGCCAGCAGTGACAACAGGGGACCGACCCAGTACTTC. This sequence encodes CASSDNRGPTQYF.

The rearrangement joins TRBV6-1 to TRBJ2-5; possibly TRBD1 for D (5 bases). Trimming left V 1 base short and J 5 bases short, with 11 bases between. This CDR3 spans 14 amino acids. Germline values: CDR1 MNHNS, CDR2 SASEGT. CDR3 nucleotide sequence: TGTGCCAGCAGTGAAGGGCCAGGGCAGGAGACCCAGTACTTC. It codes for CASSEGPGQETQYF.

The rearrangement joins TRBV2 to TRBJ2-1; 7 bases map to TRBD2. Germline assignment: CDR1 SNHLY and CDR2 FYNNEI. With 2 bases clipped from V and 0 bases from J, the junction kept 4 bases outside the gene matches. The CDR3 sequence is 16 residues long. The CDR3 sequence is CASSEPSGSSYNEQFF. The CDR3 DNA reads TGTGCCAGCAGTGAACCTAGCGGTAGCTCCTACAATGAGCAGTTCTTC.

The J gene is TRBJ2-4, the V gene TRBV18; D gene uncertain. The CDR3 has 20 amino acids. The germline CDR1 and CDR2 sequences are KGHSH and LQKENI. V lost 0 bases and J lost 0, with 21 bases in between. Here the CDR3 DNA reads TGTGCCAGCTCACCACCTTTTGGCTCCGAATTGATTCAAGCCAAAAACATTCAGTACTTC. Protein product: CASSPPFGSELIQAKNIQYF. The whole variable domain, filled in from reference TRBV18 and TRBJ2-4, reads NAGVMQNPRHLVRRRGQEARLRCSPMKGHSHVYWYRQLPEEGLKFMVYLQKENIIDESGMPKERFSAEFPKEGPSILRIQQVVRGDSAAYFCASSPPFGSELIQAKNIQYFGAGTRLSVL.

The V call is TRBV6-5, the J call TRBJ2-7, with 11 bases aligning to TRBD2. V gave up 5 bases and J gave up 2 bases; unmatched junction bases: 5. Germline lookup yields CDR1 MNHEY and CDR2 SVGAGI. This CDR3 has 15 amino acids. The CDR3 bases are TGTGCCAGCAGTAGCCCGGGACTAGCGGCCTACGAGCAGTACTTC. Translating gives CASSSPGLAAYEQYF.

The chain uses TRBV5-1 and TRBJ2-3; D remains unclear. Germline V gene sequence: CDR1 SGHRS, CDR2 YFSETQ. This CDR3 has 16 amino acids. V was clipped by 0 bases and J by 2 bases, with 13 bases between them. DNA for the CDR3: TGCGCCAGCAGCTTGGCTCGCAGTGCAATCACAGATACGCAGTATTTT. Residues: CASSLARSAITDTQYF.

The V call is TRBV28, the J call TRBJ1-1; D perhaps matches TRBD1 (6 bases). Trimming left V 6 bases short and J 1 base short, with 9 bases between. The germline CDR1 and CDR2 sequences are MDHEN and SYDVKM. This CDR3 comprises 13 residues. CDR3 DNA sequence: TGTGCCAGCAGCGGACAGCCGAACACTGAAGCTTTCTTT. Amino acids: CASSGQPNTEAFF.

The V and J genes are TRBV7-2 and TRBJ2-6, with 10 nucleotides matching TRBD1. Germline CDR1 is SGHTA and CDR2 is FQGNSA. The CDR3 is 17 residues long. J gave up 2 bases and V 6 bases, and 7 bases lay outside the gene matches. In nucleotides, the CDR3 is TGTGCCAGCAGTACAGTGGGGACAGGGGCTGGGGCCAACGTCCTGACTTTC. Translating gives CASSTVGTGAGANVLTF.

The CDR3 DNA reads as TGTGCCAGCAGCCCCCGGGACTGGCCGACCTACGAGCAGTACTTC. Translating it yields CASSPRDWPTYEQYF. This chain connects TRBV28 to TRBJ2-7; the D gene is possibly TRBD2 (6 bases). This CDR3 spans 15 amino acids. The V end was cut by 6 bases, the J end by 2 bases, with 17 bases between. CDR1 MDHEN and CDR2 SYDVKM come from the germline V gene.

The genes are TRBV19 and TRBJ1-1; D unclear. CDR3 length: 13 amino acids. Trimming removed 6 bases at V and 0 bases at J, with 8 bases between. CDR1 is LNHDA and CDR2 is SQIVND in the germline V gene (reference sequence). The CDR3 protein is CASSATMNTEAFF. Written as DNA, the CDR3 is TGTGCCAGTAGCGCGACAATGAACACTGAAGCTTTCTTT. Full variable domain (missing parts from reference TRBV19 and TRBJ1-1): DGGITQSPKYLFRKEGQNVTLSCEQNLNHDAMYWYRQDPGQGLRLIYYSQIVNDFQKGDIAEGYSVSREKKESFPLTVTSAQKNPTAFYLCASSATMNTEAFFGQGTRLTVV.

The chain recombines TRBV5-1 with TRBJ2-7, with D perhaps TRBD1 (6 bases). The CDR3 runs to 12 residues. Germline CDR1 reads SGHRS; CDR2 reads YFSETQ. Trimming pared 3 bases from V and 5 bases from J, leaving 9 bases between. The CDR3 nucleotides read TGCGCCAGCAGCTCACCAGGGGACGAGCAGTACTTC. Residues: CASSSPGDEQYF.

The gene calls are TRBV5-1 and TRBJ2-2; a possible D gene is TRBD2 (5 bases). V was trimmed by 5 bases and J by 4 bases, leaving 9 bases between them. The CDR3 spans 13 residues. Germline V gives CDR1 SGHRS, CDR2 YFSETQ. The CDR3: CASSEGVTGELFF. In DNA form, the CDR3 reads TGCGCCAGCAGTGAGGGTGTCACCGGGGAGCTGTTTTTT.

The chain recombines TRBV7-9 with TRBJ1-5; tentative D call: TRBD1 (5 bases). The CDR3 has 14 residues. Trimming removed 5 bases at V and 3 bases at J, with 11 bases between. Germline values: CDR1 SEHNR, CDR2 FQNEAQ (reference sequence). CDR3 nucleotide sequence: TGTGCCAGCAGCGACGGGGGAATCAATCAGCCCCAGCATTTT. It yields the protein CASSDGGINQPQHF.

This chain uses TRBV2 with TRBJ2-1; TRBD2 matches at 8 bases. Trimming removed 7 bases from V and 6 bases from J; junction bases left unmatched: 11. This CDR3 region has 15 residues. CDR1 is SNHLY and CDR2 is FYNNEI in the germline V gene. CDR3 in DNA: TGTGCCAGCAACTGGCGGGGACTAGGGGCCAATGAGCAGTTCTTC. It specifies CASNWRGLGANEQFF. Supplemented by reference TRBV2 and TRBJ2-1, the full variable domain reads EPEVTQTPSHQVTQMGQEVILRCVPISNHLYFYWYRQILGQKVEFLVSFYNNEISEKSEIFDDQFSVERPDGSNFTLKIRSTKLEDSAMYFCASNWRGLGANEQFFGPGTRLTVL.

This chain uses TRBV2 with TRBJ1-5; TRBD1 aligns across 9 bases. Germline V gene lookup returns CDR1 SNHLY and CDR2 FYNNEI. There are 14 residues in the CDR3. The J segment lost 6 bases and the V segment lost 9 bases, leaving 9 bases of the junction unmatched. Here the CDR3 reads CASSLTGGGQPQHF. The CDR3, as DNA: TGTGCCAGTAGCTTGACAGGGGGGGGTCAGCCCCAGCATTTT.

V gene TRBV19 combines with J gene TRBJ2-7; a weak D match, TRBD1 (6 bases). Germline values: CDR1 LNHDA, CDR2 SQIVND (reference sequence). The CDR3 has 13 residues. V dropped 1 base and J dropped 6 bases, with 10 bases sitting between them. The CDR3 DNA sequence: TGTGCCAGTAGTATAGGAGGGGGAATCGAGCAGTACTTC. It specifies CASSIGGGIEQYF.

The CDR3 DNA follows: TGTGCCAGCAGCCCTCAAAGTGGGCAGGTCACCTACGAGCAGTACTTC. Its protein is CASSPQSGQVTYEQYF. This chain connects TRBV7-2 to TRBJ2-7; no firm D call. Looked up from germline, CDR1 is SGHTA and CDR2 is FQGNSA. With 5 bases removed from V and 2 bases from J, the gap between germline ends came to 19 bases. CDR3 size: 16 residues.

The chain couples TRBV4-2 to TRBJ2-7, with D uncertain. CDR1 and CDR2 (germline): LGHNA, YNFKEQ. The V end lost 0 bases, the J end lost 7 bases, and 13 bases lay between the germline ends. This CDR3 is built from 14 residues. The CDR3 protein is CASSQDPLVSEQYF. DNA of the CDR3: TGTGCCAGCAGCCAAGACCCTCTAGTGAGTGAGCAGTACTTC.

The chain recombines TRBV7-9 with TRBJ2-3, with TRBD2 matching 12 bases. This CDR3 has 15 amino acids. Germline CDR1 is SEHNR and CDR2 is FQNEAQ (reference sequence). The V and J ends lost 4 bases and 5 bases, in that order; junction bases with no gene match: 4. The CDR3 sequence is CASSSGTSGQDTQYF. The CDR3 nucleotides read TGTGCCAGCAGCTCGGGGACTAGCGGGCAAGATACGCAGTATTTT.

This clone was seen only once. The chain recombines TRBV2 with TRBJ2-1, with 12 bases fitting TRBD2. Germline values: CDR1 SNHLY, CDR2 FYNNEI. V lost 4 bases and J lost 8; bases outside the gene matches: 6. There are 15 residues in the CDR3. In DNA form, the CDR3 reads TGTGCCAGCAGTGGGGGACTAGCGGGCGGGGATGAGCAGTTCTTC. It yields the protein CASSGGLAGGDEQFF.

The chain recombines TRBV13 with TRBJ2-5; D not resolved. The CDR3 spans 13 residues. Germline-derived CDR1 and CDR2 are PRHDT and FYEKMQ (reference sequence). The V gene lost 4 bases and the J gene lost 1 base, with 7 bases spanning the gap. CDR3 residues: CASSSSSQETQYF. CDR3 sequence (DNA): TGTGCCAGCAGCTCCTCTTCCCAAGAGACCCAGTACTTC.

V usage is TRBV27 and J usage is TRBJ2-5; 7 bases align to TRBD1. This CDR3 has 12 residues. Trimming cost V 3 bases and J 7 bases; bases outside gene matches: 2. From germline, CDR1 is MNHEY and CDR2 SMNVEV (reference sequence). CDR3 coding DNA: TGTGCCAGCAGTTTCACAGGGGCGACCCAGTACTTC. It translates to CASSFTGATQYF.

Concerning this clone: One junction end disagrees with the germline gene, perhaps due to a read error. The CDR3 is CASSLGGESNEQFF. CDR3 bases: TGTGCTAGCAGCTTAGGGGGAGAGAGCAATGAGCAGTTCTTC. The chain links TRBV7-7 to TRBJ2-1; TRBD1 might be the D (6 bases). Germline V gene sequence: CDR1 SSHAT, CDR2 FNYEAQ (reference sequence). The CDR3 is 14 amino acids.

This clone turned up a few times. The rearrangement links TRBV4-2 to TRBJ2-2, with D uncertain. Germline V CDR1 and CDR2: LGHNA, YNFKEQ. The length of the CDR3 is 12 residues. The V end was cut by 4 bases, the J end by 6 bases, with 6 bases between. CDR3 DNA sequence: TGTGCCAGCAGCCTATCCCCCGGGGAGCTGTTTTTT. Its protein product is CASSLSPGELFF.